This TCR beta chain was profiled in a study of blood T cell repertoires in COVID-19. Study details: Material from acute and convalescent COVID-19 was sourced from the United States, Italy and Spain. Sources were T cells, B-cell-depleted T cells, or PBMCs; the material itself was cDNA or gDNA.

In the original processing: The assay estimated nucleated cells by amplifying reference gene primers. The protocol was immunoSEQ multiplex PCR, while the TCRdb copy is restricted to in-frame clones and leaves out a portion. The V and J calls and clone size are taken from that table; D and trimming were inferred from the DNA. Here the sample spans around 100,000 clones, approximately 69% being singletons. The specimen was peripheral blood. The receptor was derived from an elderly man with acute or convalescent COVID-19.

The CDR3 region has the DNA TGTGCCAGCTCACCACCTTTAGGGGCGCGGACTGAAGCTTTCTTT. This sequence encodes CASSPPLGARTEAFF. J is TRBJ1-1 and V is TRBV18; perhaps TRBD1 as D (5 bases). The CDR3 is 15 amino acids. Per germline, CDR1 KGHSH and CDR2 LQKENI. V lost 0 bases, J lost 5 bases, and 13 bases lay in between.